This T cell receptor (beta chain) originates from a study of T cell responses to AZD1222 COVID-19 vaccine. Overall study findings and caveats: Of spike-specific TCRs, nearly half reportedly target regions left unmutated in variants.

In the case of this clone: The antigen remains undetermined.

Only in-frame clones appear in the TCRdb table, and some are missing; sequencing was by immunoSEQ multiplex PCR. The repertoire has about 110,000 clones, around 93% of them found once; the top ten carry around 3%. The CDR3 totals 15 residues. The V gene lost 0 bases and the J gene lost 2 bases, with 11 bases spanning the gap. Looked up from germline, CDR1 is SGHAT and CDR2 is FQNNGV. The material was peripheral blood, obtained 28 days after the second AZD1222 dose. The V call is TRBV11-2, the J call TRBJ2-7; D not certain. The receptor was isolated from an adult who received the AZD1222 COVID-19 vaccine. The CDR3 is CASSLDVGGPYEQYF. CDR3 bases: TGTGCCAGCAGCTTAGATGTTGGTGGGCCCTACGAGCAGTACTTC.